This record looks at one T cell receptor beta chain sequence and its context. Its target is not known. The data were obtained in a study of PD-1 blockade in mismatch repair-deficient tumors. For the study at large: Patients had around 12 mismatch repair-deficient cancer types, all previously treated and progressing.

Overall study findings and caveats: After pembrolizumab, tumor-resident clones rose rapidly, then generally contracted before radiologic responses.

Method: immunoSEQ multiplex PCR; TCRdb's copy keeps in-frame clones and lacks some. The sample consists of some 130,000 clones, around nine tenths of them appearing once. PCR or immunohistochemistry showed mismatch repair deficiency in every enrolled patient. The sequence derives from an adult with mismatch repair-deficient cancer. Material: peripheral blood, obtained approximately 72 weeks after starting pembrolizumab.

The CDR3 loop is CASSLMETNSYEQYF. The CDR3 DNA reads as TGTGCCAGCAGCTTAATGGAGACAAACTCCTACGAGCAGTACTTC. V gene TRBV11-2 combines with J gene TRBJ2-7; D is ambiguous. Trimming removed 2 bases from V and 0 bases from J, with 11 bases in between. Germline-derived CDR1 and CDR2 are SGHAT and FQNNGV. This CDR3 is built from 15 residues.